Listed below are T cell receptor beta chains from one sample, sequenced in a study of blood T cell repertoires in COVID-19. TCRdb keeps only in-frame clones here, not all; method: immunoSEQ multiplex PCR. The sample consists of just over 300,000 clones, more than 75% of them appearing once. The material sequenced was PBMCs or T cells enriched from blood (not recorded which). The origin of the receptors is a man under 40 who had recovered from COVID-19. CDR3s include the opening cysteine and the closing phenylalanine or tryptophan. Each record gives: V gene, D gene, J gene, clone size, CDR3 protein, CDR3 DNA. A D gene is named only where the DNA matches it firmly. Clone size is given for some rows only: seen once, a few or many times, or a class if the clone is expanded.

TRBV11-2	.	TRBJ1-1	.	CASSFPGNTEAFF	TGTGCCAGCAGTTTCCCAGGGAACACTGAAGCTTTCTTT
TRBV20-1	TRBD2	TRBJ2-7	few	CSASHGRSSYEQYF	TGCAGTGCTAGTCACGGGAGGAGCTCCTACGAGCAGTACTTC
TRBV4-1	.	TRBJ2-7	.	CASSQDPQAYEQYF	TGCGCCAGCAGCCAAGACCCCCAGGCCTACGAGCAGTACTTC
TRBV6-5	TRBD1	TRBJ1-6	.	CASSSSGGGNSPLHF	TGTGCCAGCAGTTCCTCAGGGGGCGGGAATTCACCCCTCCACTTT
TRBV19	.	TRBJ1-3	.	CASNRISGNTIYF	TGTGCCAGTAACAGAATCTCTGGAAACACCATATATTTT
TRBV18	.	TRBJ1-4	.	CASSPAGPLINEKLFF	TGTGCCAGCTCACCGGCGGGACCGTTGATAAATGAAAAACTGTTTTTT
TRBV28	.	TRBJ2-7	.	CASSLGQLVSYEQYF	TGTGCCAGCAGTTTGGGCCAGCTCGTCTCCTACGAGCAGTACTTC
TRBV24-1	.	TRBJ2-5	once	CATSVGGGKLFQETQYF	TGTGCCACCAGTGTAGGAGGGGGCAAGTTGTTCCAAGAGACCCAGTACTTC
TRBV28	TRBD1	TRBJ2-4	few	CASSPPGQGAKNIQYF	TGTGCCAGCAGTCCCCCGGGACAGGGGGCCAAAAACATTCAGTACTTC
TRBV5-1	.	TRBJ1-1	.	CASSLRTGMNTEAFF	TGCGCCAGCAGCTTGCGAACAGGAATGAACACTGAAGCTTTCTTT
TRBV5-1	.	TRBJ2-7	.	CASSLDTTPVEQYF	TGCGCCAGCAGCTTGGACACTACACCCGTGGAGCAGTACTTC
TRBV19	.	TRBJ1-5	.	CASSNPSSGNQPQHF	TGTGCCAGTAGTAATCCCTCCTCAGGCAATCAGCCCCAGCATTTT
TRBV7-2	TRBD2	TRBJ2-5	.	CASSPIGGGAIGETQYF	TGTGCCAGCAGCCCAATCGGCGGGGGGGCCATTGGAGAGACCCAGTACTTC
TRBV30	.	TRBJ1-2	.	CAWRGGRDGYTF	TGTGCCTGGAGAGGGGGTAGAGATGGCTACACCTTC
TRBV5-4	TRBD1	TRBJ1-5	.	CASSWDSNQPQHF	TGTGCCAGCAGCTGGGACAGTAATCAGCCCCAGCATTTT
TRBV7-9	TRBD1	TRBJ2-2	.	CASSLLDRGRAGELFF	TGTGCCAGCAGCCTCTTGGACAGGGGGCGAGCCGGGGAGCTGTTTTTT
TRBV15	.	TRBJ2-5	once	CATAGRGQETQYF	TGTGCCACCGCGGGTAGGGGGCAAGAGACCCAGTACTTC
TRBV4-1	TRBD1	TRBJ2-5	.	CASSPQGFGTQYF	TGCGCCAGCAGCCCACAGGGGTTTGGGACCCAGTACTTC
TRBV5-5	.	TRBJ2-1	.	CASSRLGTDSYNEQFF	TGTGCCAGCAGCAGATTAGGGACTGATTCCTACAATGAGCAGTTCTTC
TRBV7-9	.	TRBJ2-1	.	CASSQGGREQFF	TGTGCCAGCAGCCAGGGGGGCCGCGAGCAGTTCTTC
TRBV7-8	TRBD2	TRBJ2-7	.	CASSRLAGDSYEQYF	TGTGCCAGCAGCCGTCTAGCGGGGGACTCCTACGAGCAGTACTTC
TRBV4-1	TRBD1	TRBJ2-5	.	CASSQAARGPWETQYF	TGCGCCAGCAGCCAAGCGGCCAGGGGGCCCTGGGAGACCCAGTACTTC
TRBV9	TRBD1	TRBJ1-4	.	CASSPHTGGTNEKLFF	TGTGCCAGCAGCCCCCACACAGGGGGGACTAATGAAAAACTGTTTTTT
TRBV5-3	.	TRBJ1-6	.	CARSLISGVHSPLHF	TGTGCCAGAAGCTTGATTAGCGGGGTTCATTCACCCCTCCACTTT
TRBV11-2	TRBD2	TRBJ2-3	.	CASSLGVRTSGPGDTQYF	TGTGCCAGCAGCTTAGGCGTTCGGACTAGCGGGCCCGGAGATACGCAGTATTTT
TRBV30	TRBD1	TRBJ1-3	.	CAWSVRGLGGNTIYF	TGTGCCTGGAGTGTAAGGGGGCTAGGTGGAAACACCATATATTTT
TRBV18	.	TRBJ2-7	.	CASSGSGTPNSYEQYF	TGTGCCAGCTCAGGCTCCGGGACACCAAACTCCTACGAGCAGTACTTC
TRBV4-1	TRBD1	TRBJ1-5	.	CASSQDMGQGYQPQHF	TGCGCCAGCAGCCAAGATATGGGACAGGGGTATCAGCCCCAGCATTTT
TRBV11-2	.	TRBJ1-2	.	CASSPDRTYYGYTF	TGTGCCAGCAGCCCAGACAGGACCTACTATGGCTACACCTTC
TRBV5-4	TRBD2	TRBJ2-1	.	CASSSRTSGSYNEQFF	TGTGCCAGCAGCTCTAGGACTAGCGGGAGCTACAATGAGCAGTTCTTC
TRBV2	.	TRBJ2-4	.	CASSRGTARLAKNIQYF	TGTGCCAGCAGTCGGGGGACAGCTAGGCTAGCCAAAAACATTCAGTACTTC
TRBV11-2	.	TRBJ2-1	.	CASSLFLNVDEQFF	TGTGCCAGCAGCCTATTCCTTAACGTGGATGAGCAGTTCTTC
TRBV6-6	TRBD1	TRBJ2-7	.	CASSIGQGGYEQYF	TGTGCCAGCAGTATCGGACAGGGGGGCTACGAGCAGTACTTC
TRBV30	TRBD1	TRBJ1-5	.	CALGQYNQPQHF	TGTGCCCTGGGACAGTACAATCAGCCCCAGCATTTT
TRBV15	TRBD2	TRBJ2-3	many	CATSRDRGGTDTQYF	TGTGCCACCAGCAGAGATCGGGGGGGCACAGATACGCAGTATTTT
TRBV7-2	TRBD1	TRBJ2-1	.	CASSLDRGIGVF	TGTGCCAGCAGCTTGGACAGGGGGATTGGGGTCTTC
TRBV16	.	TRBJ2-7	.	CASSQFQPGSSYEQYF	TGTGCCAGCAGCCAATTCCAGCCGGGGAGCTCCTACGAGCAGTACTTC
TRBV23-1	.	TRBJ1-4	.	CASSQCVGATTNEKLFF	TGCGCCAGCAGTCAATGTGTTGGGGCTACTACTAATGAAAAACTGTTTTTT
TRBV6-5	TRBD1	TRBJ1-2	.	CASRGTGIYGYTF	TGTGCCAGCAGAGGGACAGGGATCTATGGCTACACCTTC
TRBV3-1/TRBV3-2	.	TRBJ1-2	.	CASSPLTGTDGYTF	TGTGCCAGCAGCCCCCTGACAGGTACGGATGGCTACACCTTC
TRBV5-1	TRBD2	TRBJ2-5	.	CASSWTGTSKETQYF	TGCGCCAGCAGCTGGACCGGGACTAGCAAAGAGACCCAGTACTTC
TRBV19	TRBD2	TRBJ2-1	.	CASSISLAGGPGNEQFF	TGTGCCAGTAGTATCTCGCTAGCGGGAGGGCCGGGCAATGAGCAGTTCTTC
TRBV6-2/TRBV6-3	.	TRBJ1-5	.	CASSYGSGGNQPQHF	TGTGCCAGCAGTTACGGCTCAGGGGGCAATCAGCCCCAGCATTTT
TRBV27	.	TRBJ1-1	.	CASSLLQQNTEAFF	TGTGCCAGCAGTCTTCTACAGCAGAACACTGAAGCTTTCTTT
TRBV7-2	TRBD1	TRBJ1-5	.	CASSSGPRGLSNQPQHF	TGTGCCAGCAGCTCGGGACCCAGGGGGCTTAGCAATCAGCCCCAGCATTTT
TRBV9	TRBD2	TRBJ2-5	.	CASSDRGLARETQYF	TGTGCCAGCAGCGATAGGGGACTAGCCAGAGAGACCCAGTACTTC
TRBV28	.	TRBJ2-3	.	CASSQDSPWQYF	TGTGCCAGCAGTCAGGACAGCCCCTGGCAGTATTTT
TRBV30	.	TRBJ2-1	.	CAWSGGVSYNEQFF	TGTGCCTGGAGTGGGGGGGTATCCTACAATGAGCAGTTCTTC
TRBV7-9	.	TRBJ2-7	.	CASSLVSYREKQYF	TGTGCCAGCAGCTTAGTTTCCTACAGGGAGAAGCAGTACTTC
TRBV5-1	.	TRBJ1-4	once	CASSPPGSTNEKLFF	TGCGCCAGCAGCCCCCCAGGCTCAACTAATGAAAAACTGTTTTTT
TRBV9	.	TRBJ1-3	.	CASSVATTAGNTIYF	TGTGCCAGCAGCGTAGCGACTACTGCGGGAAACACCATATATTTT
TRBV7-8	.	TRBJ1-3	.	CASSSFPGPGDRNTIYF	TGTGCCAGCAGCTCATTCCCCGGGCCGGGGGATAGAAACACCATATATTTT
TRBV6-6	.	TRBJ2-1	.	CASSYEGGSVNEQFF	TGTGCCAGCAGTTACGAAGGCGGATCTGTCAATGAGCAGTTCTTC
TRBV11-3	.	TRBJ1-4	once	CASSPLGGREKLFF	TGTGCCAGCAGCCCCCTTGGGGGCCGCGAAAAACTGTTTTTT
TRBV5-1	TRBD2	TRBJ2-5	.	CASSSSWTSGGETQYF	TGCGCCAGCAGCTCTTCCTGGACTAGCGGTGGAGAGACCCAGTACTTC
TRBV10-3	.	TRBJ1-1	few	CAIKGEMNTEAFF	TGTGCCATCAAGGGGGAAATGAACACTGAAGCTTTCTTT
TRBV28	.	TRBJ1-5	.	CASSYVLFVAPDSNQPQHF	TGTGCCAGCAGTTATGTGCTTTTTGTAGCACCGGATAGCAATCAGCCCCAGCATTTT
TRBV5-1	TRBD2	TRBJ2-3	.	CASSGSGGNTDTQYF	TGCGCCAGCAGTGGCAGCGGGGGGAACACAGATACGCAGTATTTT
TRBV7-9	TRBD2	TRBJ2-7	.	CASSLTSGSSYEQYF	TGTGCCAGCAGCTTGACTAGCGGGAGCTCCTACGAGCAGTACTTC
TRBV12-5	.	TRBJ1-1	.	CASGLRGTEAFF	TGTGCTAGTGGTCTCCGGGGCACTGAAGCTTTCTTT